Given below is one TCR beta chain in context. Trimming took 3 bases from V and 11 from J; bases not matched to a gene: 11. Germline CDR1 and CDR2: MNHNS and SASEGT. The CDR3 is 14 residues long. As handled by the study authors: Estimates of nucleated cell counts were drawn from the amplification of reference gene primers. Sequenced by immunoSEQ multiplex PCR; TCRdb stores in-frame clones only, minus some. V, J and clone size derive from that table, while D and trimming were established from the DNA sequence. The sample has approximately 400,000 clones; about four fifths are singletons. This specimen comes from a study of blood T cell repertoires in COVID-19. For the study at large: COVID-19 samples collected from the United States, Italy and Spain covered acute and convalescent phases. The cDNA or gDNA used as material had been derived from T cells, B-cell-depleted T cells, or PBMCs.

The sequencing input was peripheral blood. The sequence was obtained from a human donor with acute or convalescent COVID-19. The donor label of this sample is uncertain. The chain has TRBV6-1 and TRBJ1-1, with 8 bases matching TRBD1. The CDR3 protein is CASSDTSGTGSAFF. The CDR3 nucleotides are TGTGCCAGCAGTGATACCTCCGGGACAGGTTCGGCTTTCTTT.